This is a list of T cell receptor beta chains from one sample in a study of a mutant IDH1 vaccine in newly diagnosed glioma. Libraries were prepared by immunoSEQ multiplex PCR; TCRdb keeps only in-frame clonotypes and omits some of them. The sample carries some 48,000 clones, around 80% recorded once. No cognate antigen is known for these TCRs. Sequenced material: PBMCs, taken from a glioma patient whose treatment included an IDH1 peptide vaccine. These receptors came from a woman in her thirties or forties with glioma. Both conserved end residues are trimmed from each CDR3.

V gene	J gene	CDR3 protein
TRBV5-1	TRBJ1-6	ASSLTGYNSPLH
TRBV18	TRBJ2-5	ASSRDRETQY
TRBV5-5	TRBJ1-1	ASSLDRNTEAF
TRBV27	TRBJ1-6	ASSRTPGYSPLH
TRBV30	TRBJ1-1	AWDPGQLKAF
TRBV2	TRBJ1-5	ASRDPGGQPQH
TRBV6-5	TRBJ1-2	ASSYSQGDYGYT
TRBV15	TRBJ2-1	ATSRDWGQGINEQF
TRBV2	TRBJ2-3	ASSELSEEDTQY
TRBV4-3	TRBJ2-1	ASSQVGTSDLPNEQF
TRBV7-2	TRBJ1-1	ASSLALEPEAF
TRBV27	TRBJ1-2	ASTPAARRRQGDYGYT
TRBV5-4	TRBJ2-7	ASSDWALTHYEQY
TRBV15	TRBJ2-7	ATSRGGPGGGDANEQY
TRBV5-1	TRBJ1-3	ASSFEGRGNTIY
TRBV5-1	TRBJ2-1	ASSLRTSGGASEQF
TRBV9	TRBJ1-2	ASSVGVYPSYGYT
TRBV13	TRBJ2-5	ASSLRGGGETQY
TRBV9	TRBJ2-7	ASSVGQAPYEQY
TRBV7-6	TRBJ1-1	ASSLPGNTEAF
TRBV7-9	TRBJ1-2	ASTFNEAEDGYT
TRBV13	TRBJ2-1	ASSSAGNEQF
TRBV7-6	TRBJ1-5	ASSLTGYGNQPQH
TRBV18	TRBJ1-5	ASSPPTAVGGNQPQH
TRBV4-3	TRBJ2-3	ASSQELAGTQY
TRBV13	TRBJ2-4	ASSLLAKNIQY
TRBV6-6	TRBJ1-1	ASSPAGGFGTEAF
TRBV27	TRBJ1-1	ASSEGGVNTEAF
TRBV27	TRBJ2-5	ASRTHDGAKTQY
TRBV9	TRBJ1-2	ASTVGGAGGSHGYT
TRBV7-2	TRBJ2-7	ASSLGSQRIYEQY
TRBV11-2	TRBJ1-1	ASSLARGQGADTEAF
TRBV14	TRBJ2-5	ASSQVAGLQETQY
TRBV5-1	TRBJ2-1	ASSPTGPFDNEQF
TRBV30	TRBJ1-2	AWRTAGTGVVGYT
TRBV2	TRBJ1-4	ASSEDRGTF
TRBV9	TRBJ2-6	ASSSIASGGANVLT
TRBV7-8	TRBJ1-2	ASSLSFGRTPSGVYGYT
TRBV6-1	TRBJ1-2	ASSEATPRNRGGYGYT
TRBV5-4	TRBJ2-7	ASSSPGTGEEQY
TRBV7-9	TRBJ1-2	ASSLAPLGGYT
TRBV11-1	TRBJ2-7	ASSTDREEQY
TRBV5-5	TRBJ1-5	ASSLRDQPQH
TRBV5-1	TRBJ1-3	ASSSVTGGTGNTIY
TRBV21-1	TRBJ1-5	ASSEIIRDRGCDQPQH
TRBV29-1	TRBJ2-7	SVGQNDEQY
TRBV28	TRBJ2-6	ASSFSGGLSGANVLT
TRBV25-1	TRBJ1-3	ASDDRGGNTIY
TRBV7-8	TRBJ1-1	ASSRVTGTEAF
TRBV29-1	TRBJ1-6	SVYTGGRSPLH
TRBV2	TRBJ1-2	ARATRDSHGYT
TRBV6-1	TRBJ1-3	ASSDRVSLGSGNTIY
TRBV7-9	TRBJ2-5	ASIPAQGETQY
TRBV19	TRBJ1-2	ASSITGRNYGYT
TRBV7-8	TRBJ2-1	ASSFLTGGRYNEQF
TRBV30	TRBJ1-1	AWSEGTDTEAF
TRBV5-3	TRBJ2-7	ARSLAGHGYEQY
TRBV27	TRBJ1-2	ASRSGAYGYT
TRBV11-3	TRBJ1-1	ASSLAGSEAF
TRBV9	TRBJ1-1	ASSVDVNTEAF